These 3 T cell receptor beta chains were sequenced from one sample in a study of OX40 agonist ivuxolimab in advanced cancers. This table comes from immunoSEQ multiplex PCR, and its TCRdb copy is limited to in-frame clones, with some not included. In the table there are more than 60,000 clones, around 87% of which are singletons. This specimen consisted of CD4+ or CD8+ T cells sorted from blood, obtained in a trial of the OX40 agonist ivuxolimab. The origin of the receptors is an adult with an advanced solid tumor such as melanoma, head and neck, liver or kidney cancer.

The chain is built from TRBV5-5 and TRBJ2-1, with D possibly called TRBD1 or TRBD2 (5 bases each). The CDR3 extends over 15 amino acids. V dropped 2 bases and J dropped 0 bases, with 9 bases sitting between them. Per the germline V gene, CDR1 is SGHKS and CDR2 is YYEKEE (reference sequence). As DNA, the CDR3 is TGTGCCAGCAGCTTTGGGGGTAGCTCCTACAATGAGCAGTTCTTC. This codes for CASSFGGSSYNEQFF.

The chain uses TRBV6-5 and TRBJ2-3; no firm D call. Trimming pared 2 bases from V and 4 bases from J, leaving 10 bases between. The germline CDR1 and CDR2 sequences are MNHEY and SVGAGI. The CDR3 runs to 14 residues. The CDR3, as DNA: TGTGCCAGCAGTTACGACTCTGCGCCAGATACGCAGTATTTT. Translation gives CASSYDSAPDTQYF.

In this sample, this clone turned up once. The rearrangement links TRBV28 to TRBJ2-3; perhaps TRBD1 as D (6 bases). The CDR3 totals 12 residues. V was pared by 3 bases and J by 14 bases, with 15 bases between. Per germline, CDR1 MDHEN and CDR2 SYDVKM. CDR3 amino acids: CASSFSQGRSYF. The CDR3 coding sequence is TGTGCCAGCAGTTTCTCACAGGGACGATCGTATTTT. The full variable domain, in which reference TRBV28 and TRBJ2-3 provide the parts outside the CDR3, is DVKVTQSSRYLVKRTGEKVFLECVQDMDHENMFWYRQDPGLGLRLIYFSYDVKMKEKGDIPEGYSVSREKKERFSLILESASTNQTSMYLCASSFSQGRSYFGPGTRLTVL.